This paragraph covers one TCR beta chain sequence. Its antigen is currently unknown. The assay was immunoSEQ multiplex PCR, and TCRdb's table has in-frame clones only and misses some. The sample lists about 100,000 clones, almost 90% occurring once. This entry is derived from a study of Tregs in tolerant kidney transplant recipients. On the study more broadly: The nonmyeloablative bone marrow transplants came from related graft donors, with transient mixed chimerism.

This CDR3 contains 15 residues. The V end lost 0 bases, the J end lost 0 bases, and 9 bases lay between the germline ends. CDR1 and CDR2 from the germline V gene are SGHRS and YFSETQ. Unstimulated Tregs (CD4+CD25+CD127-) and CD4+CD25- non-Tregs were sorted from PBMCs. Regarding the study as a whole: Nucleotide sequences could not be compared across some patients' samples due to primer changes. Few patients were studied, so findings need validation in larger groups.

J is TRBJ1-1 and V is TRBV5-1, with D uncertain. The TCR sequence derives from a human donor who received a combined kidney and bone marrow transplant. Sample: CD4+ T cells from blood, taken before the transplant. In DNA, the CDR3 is TGCGCCAGCAGCTTGGAAGTGGCTCTGAACACTGAAGCTTTCTTT. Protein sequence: CASSLEVALNTEAFF.